A selection of T cell receptor beta chains follows, all from one sample in a study of blood T cells in healthy people across ages. TCRdb reanalysed the 5' RACE reads using MiXCR and keeps one entry per CDR3 protein. The data contain roughly 1,700,000 distinct CDR3 sequences, approximately 28% of them seen just once; the ten biggest clones take up more than 6%. What was sequenced was blood. All receptors derive from a woman between 25 and 40 years old in good health. The CDR3 runs from the conserved cysteine through the conserved F or W. Fields, in order: CDR3 protein, V gene, clone size. Size is stated for part of the rows, as once, few or many counts, or as a class when the clone is expanded.

cdr3_aa: CAGSLAGRYCYTF
v_call: TRBV12-3/TRBV12-4
clone_size: NA

cdr3_aa: CASSRGSLVYGYTF
v_call: TRBV6-5
clone_size: NA

cdr3_aa: CASNREGTDTQYF
v_call: TRBV5-1
clone_size: few

cdr3_aa: CSVRLLDTQYF
v_call: TRBV20-1
clone_size: NA

cdr3_aa: CATSKSNMEPWDEQYF
v_call: TRBV15
clone_size: NA

cdr3_aa: CASRGDHNEQFF
v_call: TRBV2
clone_size: few

cdr3_aa: CASSAVPASIQYF
v_call: TRBV5-1
clone_size: NA

cdr3_aa: CASTPGSVIGNEAFF
v_call: TRBV7-2
clone_size: few

cdr3_aa: CSATAGTLNPPQHF
v_call: TRBV20-1
clone_size: NA

cdr3_aa: CASSRGDNIQYF
v_call: TRBV5-1
clone_size: once

cdr3_aa: CASRLGGPAVYTF
v_call: TRBV2
clone_size: NA

cdr3_aa: CASDRRADTQYF
v_call: TRBV2
clone_size: NA

cdr3_aa: CASSEVQGEYEQYF
v_call: TRBV6-1
clone_size: few

cdr3_aa: CASTGQGDYEQYF
v_call: TRBV6-6
clone_size: few

cdr3_aa: CASSYFWGHTEAFF
v_call: TRBV5-1
clone_size: NA

cdr3_aa: CASSLGPSGWYEQYF
v_call: TRBV7-9
clone_size: NA

cdr3_aa: CSARDQWTLNSYEQYF
v_call: TRBV20-1
clone_size: many

cdr3_aa: CATSRDFGGRPQHF
v_call: TRBV15
clone_size: NA

cdr3_aa: CASSLGTRASTDTRYF
v_call: TRBV7-7
clone_size: few

cdr3_aa: CASSGHGNQPQHF
v_call: TRBV12-3/TRBV12-4
clone_size: few

cdr3_aa: CANSETAVFVATNEKLFF
v_call: TRBV27
clone_size: NA

cdr3_aa: CSVYQAGVSYEQYF
v_call: TRBV29-1
clone_size: few